The subject of this entry is one T cell receptor beta chain. What this receptor recognizes is not known. No much larger clone exists at a distance of one base, and base qualities are not known. Sorted T cell subsets were CFSE-labeled and co-cultured for around five days with allogeneic regulatory or mature dendritic cells at a 1:10 DC:T ratio. Naive T cells were sorted as CD45RA+ and memory T cells as CD45RO+ CD4+ or CD8+ cells by FACS. Two healthy control subjects provided the T cells used for TCR sequencing. The Qiagen DNeasy Blood & Tissue Kit was used to extract genomic DNA. This entry belongs to a study of regulatory dendritic cells for organ transplantation (dated by TCRdb to the late 2010s). Turning to the overall study: Monocytes were cultured with vitamin D3 on days 0 and 4 and with IL-10 on day 4 to generate regulatory dendritic cells. The TCRbeta repertoires of sorted naive and memory CD4+ and CD8+ T cells were sequenced before and after allostimulation with regulatory or mature dendritic cells. To evaluate the response of the DCs to a potent maturation-inducing agent, LPS was added to DC cultures on day 6. Summary of the overall study and its limitations: The repertoires of naive CD4+ and CD8+ T cells were highly diverse, while memory cell repertoires were less diverse, with memory CD8+ cells being the most oligoclonal. In both subjects, allostimulation led to expansion of memory CD8+ clones, although regulatory dendritic cells appeared to cause more limited expansion than mature dendritic cells did. Among the resting subsets, the most alloreactive TCR clonotypes were found in memory CD8+ T cells. The authors pointed out considerable heterogeneity between individuals in the alloreactive memory CD8+ T cell pool, and only two subjects were sequenced.

Including cysteine and phenylalanine, the CDR3 has 17 amino acids. CDR3 DNA only is kept here, 51 bases in frame from base 1. V is cut back by 1 base and J by 4 bases, with 11 bases in the junction unmatched. CDR1 SGHTA and CDR2 FQGNSA were looked up in the germline V gene. A multiplexed two-step PCR with Vbeta-specific forward primers and Jbeta-specific reverse primers was used to amplify the TCRbeta CDR3 regions. TCRbeta libraries were sequenced on an Illumina instrument through the immunoSEQ service. Turning to the authors' computational methods: IMGT annotation was used to assign V, D and J genes, and synthetic CDR3 analogues were used to correct counts for multiplex PCR bias. Repertoire clonality was computed in the immunoSEQ Analyzer as one minus normalized Shannon entropy. Clonal expansion was defined by Fisher's exact test with Benjamini-Hochberg false discovery rate control, using two-tailed P<0.01. TCRdb provides this immuneACCESS table in a form limited to in-frame rearrangements. Some clones are lacking; in checked studies, under half of them reflect an unresolved V gene, and why the rest are absent is not known. The V and J calls and clone size were taken over from that table, and D and trimming were inferred from the DNA. The sample records roughly 20,000 clones, around 86% of which are singletons. The ten largest clones represent under 0.3% of the sample.

The V and J genes are TRBV7-2 and TRBJ2-3, with 7 bases aligning to TRBD2. What was sequenced was naive CD4+ T cells from blood cultured with dendritic cells. The cell subset or site tag for this specimen amounts to: CD45RA+ naive T cells. This clonotype originated in a human donor in good health. The CDR3 region: CASSLVGAGVYSDTQYF. The DNA sequence is TGTGCCAGCAGCTTAGTCGGGGCGGGGGTGTATTCAGATACGCAGTATTTT.